Listed below are T cell receptor beta chains from one sample, sequenced in a study of identifying expanded T cells in peripheral blood. Generated by immunoSEQ multiplex PCR, the TCRdb table keeps only in-frame clones and is missing some. The table has about 110,000 clones, approximately 90% seen once; the top ten hold about 15%. Sequencing was done on a sample of blood. The origin of the receptors is a person between 18 and 70 years old in good health. The CDR3 runs from the conserved cysteine through the conserved F or W. The order of the fields is CDR3 DNA, CDR3 protein, D gene, J gene, clone size, V gene. The D gene is left open where the match is weak. Only part of the rows carry a size: once, few, many, or a class if the clone is expanded.

DNA: TGTGCCAGCAGCGTCGGGACAGGGGACTACGAGCAGTACTTC
CDR3: CASSVGTGDYEQYF
D: TRBD1
J: TRBJ2-7
size: -
V: TRBV9

DNA: TGTGCCAGCTCACCCAGACAGGGTATCGGCTACACCTTC
CDR3: CASSPRQGIGYTF
D: TRBD1
J: TRBJ1-2
size: -
V: TRBV18

DNA: TGCGCCAGCAGCCGAAGGACGGGAAAAGGGGCCTATAATTCACCCCTCCACTTT
CDR3: CASSRRTGKGAYNSPLHF
D: -
J: TRBJ1-6
size: -
V: TRBV23-1

DNA: TGTGCCAGCAGCAAAAATCGAGACACCCACACTGAAGCTTTCTTT
CDR3: CASSKNRDTHTEAFF
D: -
J: TRBJ1-1
size: -
V: TRBV21-1

DNA: TGCGCCAGCAGCCATAATCAGGGGAGGAATGATGGCTACACCTTC
CDR3: CASSHNQGRNDGYTF
D: -
J: TRBJ1-2
size: -
V: TRBV4-1

DNA: TGTGCCAGTAGGTTTCGGGGGGCGGAGTACTTC
CDR3: CASRFRGAEYF
D: -
J: TRBJ2-7
size: -
V: TRBV19

DNA: TGTGCCAGCAGCTCCGACGGGACTAGCGGGGCGGGGGAGCAGTTCTTC
CDR3: CASSSDGTSGAGEQFF
D: TRBD2
J: TRBJ2-1
size: -
V: TRBV5-4

DNA: TGTGCCAGCAGCTCATTCGCGGGGGGGCCGAATGAGCAGTTCTTC
CDR3: CASSSFAGGPNEQFF
D: TRBD2
J: TRBJ2-1
size: -
V: TRBV5-4

DNA: TGTGCCAGTAGTCAGGGAAGGGGTAGCGCTTGGCACATTCAGTACTTC
CDR3: CASSQGRGSAWHIQYF
D: -
J: TRBJ2-4
size: -
V: TRBV19

DNA: TGTGCCAGCAGTGACCCTCAACTTGGACAGGGCTACGAGCAGTACTTC
CDR3: CASSDPQLGQGYEQYF
D: TRBD1
J: TRBJ2-7
size: -
V: TRBV25-1

DNA: TGTGCCAGTTCAGGGGCTACGCAGTATTTT
CDR3: CASSGATQYF
D: -
J: TRBJ2-3
size: -
V: TRBV9

DNA: TGTGCCAGCAGCCCCCCCCTCGGGTATGGCTACACCTTC
CDR3: CASSPPLGYGYTF
D: -
J: TRBJ1-2
size: -
V: TRBV11-1

DNA: TGTGCCAGCAGCCAGGTCGGCAACCAAGAGACCCAGTACTTC
CDR3: CASSQVGNQETQYF
D: -
J: TRBJ2-5
size: few
V: TRBV4-2

DNA: TGTGCCAGCAGTTACTCGCCTCCTTCTAATTCACCCCTCCACTTT
CDR3: CASSYSPPSNSPLHF
D: -
J: TRBJ1-6
size: -
V: TRBV6-6

DNA: TGTGCCAGCAGCTTACAAGAGACCCAGTACTTC
CDR3: CASSLQETQYF
D: -
J: TRBJ2-5
size: -
V: TRBV5-4

DNA: TGTGCCAGTAGTATTGGACAGGGGGGAAAACTAGATACGCAGTATTTT
CDR3: CASSIGQGGKLDTQYF
D: TRBD1
J: TRBJ2-3
size: once
V: TRBV19

DNA: TGTGCCAGCAGCTTACCCCCCCGCGGACAGGGCACAGATACGCAGTATTTT
CDR3: CASSLPPRGQGTDTQYF
D: TRBD1
J: TRBJ2-3
size: -
V: TRBV7-9

DNA: TGTGCCAGCAGTTACTCCCTTGGAGGGCGAAAACTGTTTTTT
CDR3: CASSYSLGGRKLFF
D: -
J: TRBJ1-4
size: -
V: TRBV6-5

DNA: TGTGCCAGCTCAGGTGGGGGGAATTCACCCCTCCACTTT
CDR3: CASSGGGNSPLHF
D: -
J: TRBJ1-6
size: once
V: TRBV6-5

DNA: TGTGCCAGCTCAGCCTCAGGGAATTCACCCCTCCACTTT
CDR3: CASSASGNSPLHF
D: -
J: TRBJ1-6
size: -
V: TRBV18

DNA: TGCGCCAGCAGCCAAGGTCCAGGGTTGACAGATACGCAGTATTTT
CDR3: CASSQGPGLTDTQYF
D: -
J: TRBJ2-3
size: -
V: TRBV4-3

DNA: TGTGCCAGCAGCTTCTCCCCCACAGATACGCAGTATTTT
CDR3: CASSFSPTDTQYF
D: -
J: TRBJ2-3
size: once
V: TRBV5-8

DNA: TGTGCCAGCAGCTGGGGTGGGGTCCTTAGCAATCAGCCCCAGCATTTT
CDR3: CASSWGGVLSNQPQHF
D: -
J: TRBJ1-5
size: -
V: TRBV5-6

DNA: TGTGCCAGCAGCCGGCCGGGACCCAATTCACCCCTCCACTTT
CDR3: CASSRPGPNSPLHF
D: -
J: TRBJ1-6
size: -
V: TRBV11-1

DNA: TGTGCCAGCCGCGCCTGGGGGGTGCTATATGGTGAGCAGTTCTTC
CDR3: CASRAWGVLYGEQFF
D: -
J: TRBJ2-1
size: -
V: TRBV7-2